This note documents a single T cell receptor (beta chain) sequence. One Seattle source followed patients from active infection through their disease course. The V end lost 5 bases, the J end lost 3 bases, and 10 bases lay between the germline ends. CDR1 and CDR2 from the germline V gene are LNHDA and SQIVND (reference sequence). The CDR3 is 13 residues long. This record belongs to a study of blood T cell repertoires in COVID-19. Study-level information: Specimens from acute and convalescent COVID-19 originated in the United States, Italy and Spain. In each case, the material was cDNA or gDNA derived from T cells, B-cell-depleted T cells, or PBMCs.

Original handling: Amplification with reference gene primers provided the estimates of nucleated cell counts. The data were produced by immunoSEQ multiplex PCR, yet TCRdb's version contains in-frame clones alone and is incomplete. D and trimming were read from the DNA, whereas the V and J calls and clone size are those reported in that table. The data contain about 290,000 clones, roughly 86% of them singletons. Material for sequencing was peripheral blood. The genes are TRBV19 and TRBJ1-1; no clear D. This clonotype originated in a woman in her thirties with COVID-19, enrolled during active disease. CDR3 nucleotides: TGTGCCAGTAGTGTCGCGGGATACACTGAAGCTTTCTTT. Translating gives CASSVAGYTEAFF.